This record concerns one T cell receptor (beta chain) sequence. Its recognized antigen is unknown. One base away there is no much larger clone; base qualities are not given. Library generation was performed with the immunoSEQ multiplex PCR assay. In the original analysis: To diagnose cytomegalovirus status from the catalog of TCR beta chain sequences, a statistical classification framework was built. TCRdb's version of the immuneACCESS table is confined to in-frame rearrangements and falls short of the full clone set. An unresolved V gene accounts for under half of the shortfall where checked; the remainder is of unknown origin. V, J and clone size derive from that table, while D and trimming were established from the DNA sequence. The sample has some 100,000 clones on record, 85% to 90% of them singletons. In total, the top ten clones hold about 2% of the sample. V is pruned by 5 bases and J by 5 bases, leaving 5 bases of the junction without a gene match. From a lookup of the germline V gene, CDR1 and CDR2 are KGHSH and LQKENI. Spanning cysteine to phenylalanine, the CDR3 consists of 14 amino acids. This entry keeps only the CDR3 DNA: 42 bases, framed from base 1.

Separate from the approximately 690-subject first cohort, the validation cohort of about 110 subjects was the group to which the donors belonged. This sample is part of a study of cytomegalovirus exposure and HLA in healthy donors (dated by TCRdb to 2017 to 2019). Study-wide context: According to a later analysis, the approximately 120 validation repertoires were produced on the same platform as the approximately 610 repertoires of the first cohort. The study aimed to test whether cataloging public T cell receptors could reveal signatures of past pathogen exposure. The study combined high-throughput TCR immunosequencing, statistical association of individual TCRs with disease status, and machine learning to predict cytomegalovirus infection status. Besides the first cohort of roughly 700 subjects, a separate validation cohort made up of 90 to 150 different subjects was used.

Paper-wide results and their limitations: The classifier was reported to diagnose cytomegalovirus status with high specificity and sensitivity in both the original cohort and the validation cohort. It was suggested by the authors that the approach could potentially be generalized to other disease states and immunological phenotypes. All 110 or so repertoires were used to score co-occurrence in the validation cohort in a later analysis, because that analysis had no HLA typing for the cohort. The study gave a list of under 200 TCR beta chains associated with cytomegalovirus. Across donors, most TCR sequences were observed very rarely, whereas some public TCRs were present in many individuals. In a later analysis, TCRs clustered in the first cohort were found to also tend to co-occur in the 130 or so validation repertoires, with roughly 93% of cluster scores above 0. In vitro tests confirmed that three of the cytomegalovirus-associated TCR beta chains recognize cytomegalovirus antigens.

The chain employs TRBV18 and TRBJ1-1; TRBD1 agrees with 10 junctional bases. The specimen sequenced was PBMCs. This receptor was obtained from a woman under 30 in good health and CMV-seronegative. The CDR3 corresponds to CASSDGTGATEAFF. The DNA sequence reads TGTGCCAGCTCAGACGGGACAGGGGCGACTGAAGCTTTCTTT. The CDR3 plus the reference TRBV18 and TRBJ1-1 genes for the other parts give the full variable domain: NAGVMQNPRHLVRRRGQEARLRCSPMKGHSHVYWYRQLPEEGLKFMVYLQKENIIDESGMPKERFSAEFPKEGPSILRIQQVVRGDSAAYFCASSDGTGATEAFFGQGTRLTVV.